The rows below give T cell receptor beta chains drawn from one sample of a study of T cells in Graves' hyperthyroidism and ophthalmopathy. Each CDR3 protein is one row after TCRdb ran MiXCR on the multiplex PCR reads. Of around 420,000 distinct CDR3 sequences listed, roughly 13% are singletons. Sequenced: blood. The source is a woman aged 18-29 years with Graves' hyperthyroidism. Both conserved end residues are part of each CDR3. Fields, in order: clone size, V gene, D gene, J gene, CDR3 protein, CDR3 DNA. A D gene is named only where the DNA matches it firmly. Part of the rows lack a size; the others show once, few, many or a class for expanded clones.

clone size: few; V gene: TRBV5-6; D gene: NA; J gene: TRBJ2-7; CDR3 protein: CASSLHARGHSYEQYF; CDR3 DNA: TGTGCCAGCAGCTTGCATGCCCGGGGACATTCCTACGAGCAGTACTTC
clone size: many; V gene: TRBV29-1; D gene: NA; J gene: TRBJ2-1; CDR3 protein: CSASPRSSYNEQFF; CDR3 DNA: TGCAGCGCATCTCCTCGGAGCTCCTACAATGAGCAGTTCTTC
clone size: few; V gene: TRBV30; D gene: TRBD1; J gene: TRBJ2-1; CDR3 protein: CAWGTGHNEQFF; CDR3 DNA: TGTGCCTGGGGGACAGGGCACAATGAGCAGTTCTTC
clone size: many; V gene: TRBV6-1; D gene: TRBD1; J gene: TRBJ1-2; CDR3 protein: CASRSGQVVLQFDGYTF; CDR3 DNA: TGTGCCAGCAGGTCGGGACAGGTCGTCTTACAGTTTGATGGCTACACCTTC
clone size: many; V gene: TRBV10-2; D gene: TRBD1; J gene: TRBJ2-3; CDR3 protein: CASTLTGASTDTQYF; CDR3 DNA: TGCGCCAGCACCCTAACAGGGGCGAGCACAGATACGCAGTATTTT
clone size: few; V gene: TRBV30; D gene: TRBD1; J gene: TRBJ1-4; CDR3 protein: CAWRNTGGGGKLFF; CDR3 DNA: TGTGCCTGGCGCAATACAGGGGGCGGTGGAAAACTGTTTTTT
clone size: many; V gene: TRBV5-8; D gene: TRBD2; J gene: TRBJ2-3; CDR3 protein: CASSPGTSGRRADTQYF; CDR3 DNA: TGTGCCAGCAGCCCCGGGACTAGCGGGAGGAGGGCAGATACGCAGTATTTT
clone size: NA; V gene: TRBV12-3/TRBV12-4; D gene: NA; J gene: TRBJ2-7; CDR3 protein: CAICYEQYF; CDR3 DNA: TGTGCCATCTGCTACGAGCAGTACTTC
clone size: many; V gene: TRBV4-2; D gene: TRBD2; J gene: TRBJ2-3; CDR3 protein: CASSQDGGEGTDTQYF; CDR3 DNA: TGTGCCAGCAGCCAAGATGGGGGGGAAGGCACAGATACGCAGTATTTT
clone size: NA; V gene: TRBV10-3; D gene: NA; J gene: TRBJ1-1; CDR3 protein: CAISDSRKNTEAFF; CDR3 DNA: TGTGCCATCAGTGACAGTCGGAAGAACACTGAAGCTTTCTTT
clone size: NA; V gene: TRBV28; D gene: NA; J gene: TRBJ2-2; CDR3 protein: CASRTGGVDTGELFF; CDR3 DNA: TGTGCCAGCAGGACCGGAGGGGTGGACACCGGGGAGCTGTTTTTT
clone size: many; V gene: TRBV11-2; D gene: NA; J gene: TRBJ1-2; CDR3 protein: CASSLGHSNYGYTF; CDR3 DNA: TGTGCCAGCAGCTTGGGCCATTCTAACTATGGCTACACCTTC
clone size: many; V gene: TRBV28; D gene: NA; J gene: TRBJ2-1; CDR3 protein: CASSPWARNEQFF; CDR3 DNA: TGTGCCAGCAGCCCCTGGGCTCGGAATGAGCAGTTCTTC
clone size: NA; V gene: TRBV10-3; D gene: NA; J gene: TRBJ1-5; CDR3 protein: CASRGGPEEPQHF; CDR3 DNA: TGTGCCAGTCGTGGGGGGCCAGAGGAGCCCCAGCATTTT